A single sample gave rise to the 21 T cell receptor beta chains below, sequenced in a study of persistence of HIV-infected CD4 T cells. Anti-CD3/anti-CD28 beads served as a nonspecific positive control stimulus. Sorting of responding CD4+ T cells relied on upregulated CD40 ligand together with CD69. Their specific antigens are unknown. The libraries were made with immunoSEQ version 4 in survey mode. The data were produced by immunoSEQ multiplex PCR, yet TCRdb's version contains in-frame clones alone and is incomplete. The table lists over 35,000 clones, 89% of them singletons. This material consisted of CD4+ T cells sorted from PBMCs after approximately 20-hour stimulation, taken from a patient who received antiretroviral therapy. These receptors all stem from an adult man with HIV who was CMV-seropositive.

This sequence joins TRBV28 and TRBJ1-5; TRBD1 aligns across 8 bases. The CDR3 length is 14 residues. Germline V gene sequence: CDR1 MDHEN, CDR2 SYDVKM. The J segment lost 8 bases and the V segment lost 6 bases, leaving 9 bases of the junction unmatched. The CDR3 sequence: CASRTGAQLKPQHF. CDR3 DNA: TGTGCCAGCAGGACAGGGGCCCAGTTGAAGCCCCAGCATTTT.

CDR3 DNA sequence: TGTGCCAGCAGCTTTGGGGGGAACACTGAAGCTTTCTTT. Amino acid sequence: CASSFGGNTEAFF. The chain uses TRBV7-2 and TRBJ1-1; D is possibly TRBD1 (5 bases). Trimming took 3 bases from V and 1 from J, leaving 6 bases between them. Per germline, CDR1 SGHTA and CDR2 FQGNSA. The CDR3 has 13 amino acids.

The rearrangement uses TRBV10-3 and TRBJ2-7; TRBD1 might be the D (6 bases). The CDR3 totals 12 residues. The germline V gene has CDR1 ENHRY and CDR2 SYGVKD. V was pared by 6 bases and J by 5 bases, with 11 bases between. DNA for the CDR3: TGTGCCATCAGGGATACAGGGAACGAGCAGTACTTC. Translated, it gives CAIRDTGNEQYF.

The chain joins TRBV5-1 to TRBJ2-5; D assignment may be TRBD1 or TRBD2 (5 bases each). The CDR3 loop spans 15 amino acids. Trimming shortened V by 3 bases and J by 2 bases, and 14 bases separated the two germline ends. The germline gives CDR1 SGHRS, CDR2 YFSETQ. The CDR3 is CASSSGAGTQETQYF. DNA of the CDR3: TGCGCCAGCAGCTCAGGCGCAGGGACGCAAGAGACCCAGTACTTC.

The chain joins TRBV6-5 to TRBJ1-2; D remains unclear. Trimming left V 6 bases short and J 2 bases short, with 10 bases between. From germline, CDR1 is MNHEY and CDR2 SVGAGI. This CDR3 is built from 13 residues. The chain's CDR3 is CASSPDGNYGYTF. CDR3 bases: TGTGCCAGCAGCCCGGACGGAAACTATGGCTACACCTTC.

The CDR3 sequence is CATSSPSPPSEAFF. The CDR3 DNA reads as TGTGCCACCAGCAGCCCCTCCCCTCCCAGTGAAGCTTTCTTT. The chain recombines TRBV15 with TRBJ1-1; no clear D gene. The CDR3 contains 14 residues. V was cut by 3 bases and J by 7 bases, with 15 bases left in between. Germline V lookup: CDR1 LNHNV, CDR2 YYDKDF (reference sequence).

The rearrangement uses TRBV11-2 and TRBJ2-7, with D possibly being TRBD2 (6 bases). The CDR3 contains 12 residues. The germline gives CDR1 SGHAT, CDR2 FQNNGV. Trimming cost V 8 bases and J 4 bases, with 12 bases left between them. The CDR3: CASGGRGYEQYF. CDR3 DNA sequence: TGTGCCAGCGGGGGTCGGGGGTACGAGCAGTACTTC.

The gene calls are TRBV9 and TRBJ2-5; no clear D gene. The CDR3 covers 13 residues. V was trimmed by 0 bases and J by 3 bases, leaving 6 bases between them. The germline V gene has CDR1 SGDLS and CDR2 YYNGEE. CDR3: CASSVDPEETQYF. The CDR3 DNA is TGTGCCAGCAGCGTAGACCCAGAAGAGACCCAGTACTTC. Combining the CDR3 with reference TRBV9 and TRBJ2-5 gives the whole variable domain DSGVTQTPKHLITATGQRVTLRCSPRSGDLSVYWYQQSLDQGLQFLIQYYNGEERAKGNILERFSAQQFPDLHSELNLSSLELGDSALYFCASSVDPEETQYFGPGTRLLVL.

The chain couples TRBV7-2 to TRBJ1-1; D remains unclear. CDR3 length: 13 residues. V was shortened by 4 bases and J by 1 base, with 7 bases between the two germline ends. CDR1 SGHTA and CDR2 FQGNSA come from the germline V gene. The CDR3 protein is CASSSFQNTEAFF. The CDR3 nucleotides are TGTGCCAGCAGCTCCTTTCAGAACACTGAAGCTTTCTTT. Full variable domain (missing parts from reference TRBV7-2 and TRBJ1-1): GAGVSQSPSNKVTEKGKDVELRCDPISGHTALYWYRQSLGQGLEFLIYFQGNSAPDKSGLPSDRFSAERTGGSVSTLTIQRTQQEDSAVYLCASSSFQNTEAFFGQGTRLTVV.

Here the CDR3 reads CATSPPGPGANVLTF. Here the CDR3 DNA reads TGTGCCACCAGCCCTCCAGGGCCTGGGGCCAACGTCCTGACTTTC. The rearrangement links TRBV24-1 to TRBJ2-6, with D tentatively TRBD1 (5 bases). V lost 7 bases and J lost 2, with 11 bases in between. CDR3 size: 15 residues. From germline, CDR1 is KGHDR and CDR2 SFDVKD.

The gene calls are TRBV5-1 and TRBJ2-3; the match to TRBD1 covers 11 bases. Germline trimming cut 4 bases from V and 0 bases from J; bases unmatched to any gene: 10. The CDR3 sequence is 18 residues long. The germline V gene has CDR1 SGHRS and CDR2 YFSETQ. CDR3 sequence reads: CASSPGTGGASSTDTQYF. The CDR3 bases are TGCGCCAGCAGCCCGGGGACAGGGGGAGCCTCCAGCACAGATACGCAGTATTTT.

The chain's CDR3 is CATSEPRQGGSYGYTF. The CDR3 DNA follows: TGTGCCACCAGTGAGCCCCGACAGGGGGGAAGCTATGGCTACACCTTC. This chain links TRBV24-1 with TRBJ1-2, with TRBD1 identical over 9 bases. CDR3 length: 16 residues. Germline V gives CDR1 KGHDR, CDR2 SFDVKD. V was clipped by 4 bases and J by 4 bases; unmatched bases: 9.

The chain recombines TRBV6-1 with TRBJ1-1, with D hard to call. CDR1 MNHNS and CDR2 SASEGT come from the germline V gene. With 1 base removed from V and 3 bases from J, the gap between germline ends came to 6 bases. CDR3 length equals 13 residues. Written as DNA, the CDR3 is TGTGCCAGCAGTGAAGGCAGATACACTGAAGCTTTCTTT. It encodes CASSEGRYTEAFF.

This clone was seen a handful of times. The genes are TRBV24-1 and TRBJ1-5; D might be TRBD1 (6 bases). Per the germline V gene, CDR1 is KGHDR and CDR2 is SFDVKD. V was clipped by 2 bases and J by 4 bases, with 20 bases between them. The CDR3 runs to 18 residues. CDR3 bases: TGTGCCACCAGTGATTCAGGACCGGACAGTCTTGGGAATCAGCCCCAGCATTTT. This translates into CATSDSGPDSLGNQPQHF.

The genes are TRBV5-4 and TRBJ1-2; no definite D call. Germline V lookup: CDR1 SGHNT, CDR2 YYREEE (reference sequence). CDR3 size: 15 residues. Deletions cut 1 base from V and 5 bases from J, with 15 bases between. CDR3 bases: TGTGCCAGCAGCTTGAATAGGGAGGTTAGATATGGCTACACCTTC. It translates to CASSLNREVRYGYTF.

The chain couples TRBV24-1 to TRBJ2-3; TRBD2 matches 8 bases. Trimming removed 4 bases from V and 4 bases from J; junction bases left unmatched: 9. The length of the CDR3 is 16 residues. The germline CDR1 and CDR2 sequences are KGHDR and SFDVKD. The DNA of the CDR3 is TGTGCCACCAGTGAACTCGGGGGGGCAGACTCAGATACGCAGTATTTT. The encoded protein is CATSELGGADSDTQYF.

The V call is TRBV7-3, the J call TRBJ1-2; D uncertain. CDR1 is SGHTA, CDR2 FQGTGA, per germline. V dropped 5 bases and J dropped 1 base, with 20 bases sitting between them. The CDR3 is 17 amino acids. The CDR3 bases are TGTGCCAGCAGCCCTCAGCCCCTTAACGGAGGTAACTATGGCTACACCTTC. Translating gives CASSPQPLNGGNYGYTF.

V gene TRBV20-1 combines with J gene TRBJ1-1; D might be TRBD1 (6 bases). CDR3 length: 11 amino acids. Germline CDR1 is DFQATT and CDR2 is SNEGSKA (reference sequence). Trimming pared 5 bases from V and 5 bases from J, leaving 9 bases between. CDR3 protein: CSAPGETEAFF. CDR3 nucleotide sequence: TGCAGTGCTCCAGGGGAGACTGAAGCTTTCTTT.

This chain joins TRBV5-1 and TRBJ2-5, with D perhaps TRBD1 or TRBD2 (6 bases each). V lost 3 bases to trimming and J lost 5 bases, with 14 bases between them. The CDR3 runs to 14 residues. Germline V gives CDR1 SGHRS, CDR2 YFSETQ. This CDR3 reads CASSSLGGGETQYF. The CDR3 DNA follows: TGCGCCAGCAGCTCCCTCGGGGGCGGGGAGACCCAGTACTTC.

V gene TRBV6-5 combines with J gene TRBJ1-4; no definite D call. The CDR3 covers 15 residues. CDR1 MNHEY and CDR2 SVGAGI come from the germline V gene. Trimming left V 2 bases short and J 5 bases short, with 12 bases between. CDR3 bases: TGTGCCAGCAGTTACGATAGGACTCTGAATGAAAAACTGTTTTTT. Residues: CASSYDRTLNEKLFF.

The chain recombines TRBV5-5 with TRBJ1-5; D remains ambiguous. Trimming shortened V by 1 base and J by 0 bases, and 8 bases separated the two germline ends. Germline lookup yields CDR1 SGHKS and CDR2 YYEKEE (reference sequence). The CDR3 spans 15 residues. The CDR3: CASSLTDYSNQPQHF. The CDR3 DNA sequence: TGTGCCAGCAGCTTGACAGATTATAGCAATCAGCCCCAGCATTTT.